A selection of T cell receptor beta chains follows, all from one sample in a study of cytomegalovirus exposure and HLA in healthy donors. Libraries were prepared by immunoSEQ multiplex PCR; TCRdb keeps only in-frame clonotypes and omits some of them. Of 200,000 to 250,000 clones listed, more than 60% are singletons. The specimen was PBMCs. Source of these receptors: a man aged 40-55 years in good health and CMV-seronegative. The CDR3 runs from the conserved cysteine through the conserved F or W. The order of the fields is J gene, clone size, D gene, V gene, CDR3 protein, CDR3 DNA. The D gene is left open where the match is weak. Size tells how often a clone was seen (once, few, many) or the class of an expanded clone, and some rows leave it out.

j_gene: TRBJ1-5; abundance: once; d_gene: .; v_gene: TRBV5-4; CDR3aa: CASSLPGDNQPQHF; CDR3nt: TGTGCCAGCAGCTTGCCAGGGGACAATCAGCCCCAGCATTTT
j_gene: TRBJ2-7; abundance: .; d_gene: TRBD1; v_gene: TRBV27; CDR3aa: CASSLGGQDYEQYF; CDR3nt: TGTGCCAGCAGTTTGGGGGGACAGGATTACGAGCAGTACTTC
j_gene: TRBJ2-3; abundance: .; d_gene: TRBD1; v_gene: TRBV7-9; CDR3aa: CASSGRQGPNTDTQYF; CDR3nt: TGTGCCAGCAGTGGTCGACAGGGCCCGAATACAGATACGCAGTATTTT
j_gene: TRBJ2-7; abundance: .; d_gene: .; v_gene: TRBV15; CDR3aa: CATSVALNYEQYF; CDR3nt: TGTGCCACCAGCGTCGCCCTAAACTACGAGCAGTACTTC
j_gene: TRBJ1-5; abundance: .; d_gene: TRBD1; v_gene: TRBV19; CDR3aa: CATNRDSLNQPQHF; CDR3nt: TGTGCCACCAACCGGGACAGCCTCAATCAGCCCCAGCATTTT
j_gene: TRBJ2-5; abundance: .; d_gene: .; v_gene: TRBV30; CDR3aa: CAWTTEQETQYF; CDR3nt: TGTGCCTGGACCACAGAGCAAGAGACCCAGTACTTC
j_gene: TRBJ2-5; abundance: few; d_gene: .; v_gene: TRBV19; CDR3aa: CASSRGYQETQYF; CDR3nt: TGTGCCAGTAGTAGAGGGTACCAAGAGACCCAGTACTTC
j_gene: TRBJ2-7; abundance: few; d_gene: TRBD1; v_gene: TRBV27; CDR3aa: CASRIGTGSYEQYF; CDR3nt: TGTGCCAGCAGGATCGGGACAGGAAGCTACGAGCAGTACTTC
j_gene: TRBJ2-1; abundance: few; d_gene: TRBD2; v_gene: TRBV7-3; CDR3aa: CASSDSGVSSYNEQFF; CDR3nt: TGTGCCAGCAGCGATAGCGGGGTGTCATCCTACAATGAGCAGTTCTTC
j_gene: TRBJ2-3; abundance: few; d_gene: .; v_gene: TRBV28; CDR3aa: CASSPQGGTDTQYF; CDR3nt: TGTGCCAGCAGTCCGCAGGGTGGCACAGATACGCAGTATTTT
j_gene: TRBJ1-5; abundance: .; d_gene: .; v_gene: TRBV6-5; CDR3aa: CASSYSSQGGQPQHF; CDR3nt: TGTGCCAGCAGTTACTCGAGCCAGGGAGGTCAGCCCCAGCATTTT
j_gene: TRBJ1-1; abundance: .; d_gene: .; v_gene: TRBV6-1; CDR3aa: CASSELGRVQAFF; CDR3nt: TGTGCCAGCAGTGAATTGGGGAGGGTTCAAGCTTTCTTT
j_gene: TRBJ1-1; abundance: .; d_gene: .; v_gene: TRBV28; CDR3aa: CASSLLGSGGGSSTEAFF; CDR3nt: TGTGCCAGCAGTTTATTGGGCTCCGGGGGGGGGTCCTCCACTGAAGCTTTCTTT
j_gene: TRBJ2-3; abundance: .; d_gene: TRBD2; v_gene: TRBV30; CDR3aa: CAWRAPSTRTSGGALDTQYF; CDR3nt: TGTGCCTGGAGGGCCCCCTCAACCCGGACTAGCGGGGGGGCCTTAGATACGCAGTATTTT
j_gene: TRBJ2-7; abundance: .; d_gene: TRBD2; v_gene: TRBV30; CDR3aa: CALGLVVDEQYF; CDR3nt: TGTGCCCTGGGACTAGTAGTAGACGAGCAGTACTTC
j_gene: TRBJ1-2; abundance: few; d_gene: TRBD1; v_gene: TRBV5-8; CDR3aa: CASSQTQGDGYTF; CDR3nt: TGTGCCAGCAGCCAGACACAGGGGGATGGCTACACCTTC
j_gene: TRBJ1-1; abundance: .; d_gene: .; v_gene: TRBV27; CDR3aa: CASSFRGGGTEAFF; CDR3nt: TGTGCCAGCAGTTTCCGAGGGGGTGGCACTGAAGCTTTCTTT
j_gene: TRBJ2-1; abundance: .; d_gene: TRBD2; v_gene: TRBV15; CDR3aa: CATSRDLGSGRSNEQFF; CDR3nt: TGTGCCACCAGCAGAGATCTCGGGAGCGGGAGAAGCAATGAGCAGTTCTTC
j_gene: TRBJ1-4; abundance: .; d_gene: TRBD1; v_gene: TRBV28; CDR3aa: CASSLSQGAMNEKLFF; CDR3nt: TGTGCCAGCAGTTTGAGCCAGGGGGCGATGAATGAAAAACTGTTTTTT
j_gene: TRBJ2-7; abundance: .; d_gene: .; v_gene: TRBV28; CDR3aa: CASSPAGTSYEQYF; CDR3nt: TGTGCCAGCAGCCCAGCCGGGACATCCTACGAGCAGTACTTC
j_gene: TRBJ1-1; abundance: .; d_gene: .; v_gene: TRBV7-9; CDR3aa: CAIPTGRLTEAFF; CDR3nt: TGTGCCATCCCTACCGGGAGATTGACTGAAGCTTTCTTT
j_gene: TRBJ2-7; abundance: .; d_gene: TRBD2; v_gene: TRBV7-6; CDR3aa: CASSPPSGGRNEQYF; CDR3nt: TGTGCCAGCAGCCCCCCTAGCGGGGGGAGGAACGAGCAGTACTTC
j_gene: TRBJ2-1; abundance: .; d_gene: TRBD2; v_gene: TRBV11-2; CDR3aa: CASSPRLAGVGNEQFF; CDR3nt: TGTGCCAGCAGCCCCCGACTAGCGGGAGTGGGCAATGAGCAGTTCTTC
j_gene: TRBJ2-1; abundance: few; d_gene: TRBD2; v_gene: TRBV13; CDR3aa: CASSWTSGRPYNEQFF; CDR3nt: TGTGCCAGCAGCTGGACTAGCGGGAGGCCCTACAATGAGCAGTTCTTC
j_gene: TRBJ2-3; abundance: .; d_gene: TRBD2; v_gene: TRBV19; CDR3aa: CASSIGPFGGRLVDTQYF; CDR3nt: TGTGCCAGTAGTATAGGCCCCTTTGGCGGGAGACTGGTAGATACGCAGTATTTT
j_gene: TRBJ2-7; abundance: few; d_gene: .; v_gene: TRBV28; CDR3aa: CASSLAGPILRTYEQYF; CDR3nt: TGTGCCAGCAGTTTGGCAGGGCCCATCCTGAGAACCTACGAGCAGTACTTC
j_gene: TRBJ1-5; abundance: .; d_gene: TRBD1; v_gene: TRBV6-6; CDR3aa: CASVRGQGSNQPQHF; CDR3nt: TGTGCCAGCGTACGGGGACAGGGTAGCAATCAGCCCCAGCATTTT
j_gene: TRBJ1-2; abundance: once; d_gene: .; v_gene: TRBV27; CDR3aa: CASRGGGVRLGYTF; CDR3nt: TGTGCCAGCCGAGGAGGGGGGGTGAGGCTCGGCTACACCTTC
j_gene: TRBJ1-1; abundance: .; d_gene: TRBD1; v_gene: TRBV7-3; CDR3aa: CASSLTGANTEAFF; CDR3nt: TGTGCCAGCAGCTTGACAGGGGCCAACACTGAAGCTTTCTTT
j_gene: TRBJ1-3; abundance: .; d_gene: .; v_gene: TRBV9; CDR3aa: CASSVASSGNTIYF; CDR3nt: TGTGCCAGCAGCGTAGCCAGTTCTGGAAACACCATATATTTT
j_gene: TRBJ2-2; abundance: .; d_gene: .; v_gene: TRBV2; CDR3aa: CASKGRGRGTGELFF; CDR3nt: TGTGCCAGCAAAGGAAGGGGGCGGGGCACCGGGGAGCTGTTTTTT
j_gene: TRBJ2-7; abundance: .; d_gene: .; v_gene: TRBV7-9; CDR3aa: CSSSLEGTREQYF; CDR3nt: TGTTCCAGCAGCTTAGAAGGGACTCGGGAGCAGTACTTC
j_gene: TRBJ2-5; abundance: .; d_gene: .; v_gene: TRBV7-9; CDR3aa: CASSYPSWGRETQYF; CDR3nt: TGTGCCAGCAGCTACCCCTCCTGGGGGAGGGAGACCCAGTACTTC
j_gene: TRBJ2-2; abundance: .; d_gene: .; v_gene: TRBV2; CDR3aa: CATRSGSGELFF; CDR3nt: TGTGCCACTAGGTCGGGTAGCGGGGAGCTGTTTTTT
j_gene: TRBJ1-1; abundance: .; d_gene: .; v_gene: TRBV7-2; CDR3aa: CASSFKRETEAFF; CDR3nt: TGTGCCAGCAGTTTTAAGAGGGAAACTGAAGCTTTCTTT
j_gene: TRBJ1-5; abundance: once; d_gene: .; v_gene: TRBV13; CDR3aa: CASSRRGNQPQHF; CDR3nt: TGTGCCAGCAGCAGGAGGGGCAATCAGCCCCAGCATTTT
j_gene: TRBJ1-1; abundance: .; d_gene: .; v_gene: TRBV5-5; CDR3aa: CASSLGAGRSSTEAFF; CDR3nt: TGTGCCAGCAGCTTGGGGGCGGGCCGGTCCAGCACTGAAGCTTTCTTT
j_gene: TRBJ2-7; abundance: .; d_gene: .; v_gene: TRBV27; CDR3aa: CASGRLGPYEQYF; CDR3nt: TGTGCCAGCGGGCGACTAGGTCCCTACGAGCAGTACTTC
j_gene: TRBJ2-1; abundance: .; d_gene: .; v_gene: TRBV5-1; CDR3aa: CATATTVHESNEQFF; CDR3nt: TGCGCCACCGCAACGACAGTCCATGAGTCCAATGAGCAGTTCTTC
j_gene: TRBJ2-5; abundance: .; d_gene: TRBD2; v_gene: TRBV12-5; CDR3aa: CASGFGSGGVRETQYF; CDR3nt: TGTGCTAGTGGTTTCGGTAGCGGGGGTGTACGGGAGACCCAGTACTTC
j_gene: TRBJ1-2; abundance: .; d_gene: TRBD1; v_gene: TRBV5-8; CDR3aa: CASSPGASRGNTF; CDR3nt: TGTGCCAGCAGCCCCGGAGCATCCAGGGGGAACACCTTC